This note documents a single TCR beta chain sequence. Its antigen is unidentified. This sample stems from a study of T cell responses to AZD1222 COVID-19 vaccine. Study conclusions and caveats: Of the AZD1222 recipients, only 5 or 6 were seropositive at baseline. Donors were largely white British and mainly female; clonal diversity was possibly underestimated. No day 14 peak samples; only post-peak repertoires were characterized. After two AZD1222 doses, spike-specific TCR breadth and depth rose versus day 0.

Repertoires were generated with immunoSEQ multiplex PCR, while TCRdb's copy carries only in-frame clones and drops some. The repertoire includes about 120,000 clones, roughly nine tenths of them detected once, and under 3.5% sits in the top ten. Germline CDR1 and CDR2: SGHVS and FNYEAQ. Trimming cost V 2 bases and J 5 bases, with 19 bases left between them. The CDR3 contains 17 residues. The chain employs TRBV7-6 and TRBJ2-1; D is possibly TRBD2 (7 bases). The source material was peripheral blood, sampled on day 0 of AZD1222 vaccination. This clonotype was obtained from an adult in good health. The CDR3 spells CASSLRGGLAANNEQFF. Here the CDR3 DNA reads TGTGCCAGCAGCTTAAGGGGGGGGCTAGCGGCAAACAATGAGCAGTTCTTC.